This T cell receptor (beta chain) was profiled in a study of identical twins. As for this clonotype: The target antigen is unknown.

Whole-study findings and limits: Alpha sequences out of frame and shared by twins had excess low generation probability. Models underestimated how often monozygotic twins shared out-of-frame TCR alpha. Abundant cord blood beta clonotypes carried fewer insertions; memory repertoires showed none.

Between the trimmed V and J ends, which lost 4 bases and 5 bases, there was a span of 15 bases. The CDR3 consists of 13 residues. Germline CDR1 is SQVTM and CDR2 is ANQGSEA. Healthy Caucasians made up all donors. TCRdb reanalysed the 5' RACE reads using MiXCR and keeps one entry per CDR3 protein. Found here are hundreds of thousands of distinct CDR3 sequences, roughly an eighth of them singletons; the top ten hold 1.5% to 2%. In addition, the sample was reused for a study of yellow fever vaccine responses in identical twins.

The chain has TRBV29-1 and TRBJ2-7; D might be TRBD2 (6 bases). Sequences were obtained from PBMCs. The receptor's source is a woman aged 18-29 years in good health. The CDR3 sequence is CSVVAGGRNEQYF. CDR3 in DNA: TGCAGCGTTGTAGCTGGAGGGAGAAACGAGCAGTACTTC.